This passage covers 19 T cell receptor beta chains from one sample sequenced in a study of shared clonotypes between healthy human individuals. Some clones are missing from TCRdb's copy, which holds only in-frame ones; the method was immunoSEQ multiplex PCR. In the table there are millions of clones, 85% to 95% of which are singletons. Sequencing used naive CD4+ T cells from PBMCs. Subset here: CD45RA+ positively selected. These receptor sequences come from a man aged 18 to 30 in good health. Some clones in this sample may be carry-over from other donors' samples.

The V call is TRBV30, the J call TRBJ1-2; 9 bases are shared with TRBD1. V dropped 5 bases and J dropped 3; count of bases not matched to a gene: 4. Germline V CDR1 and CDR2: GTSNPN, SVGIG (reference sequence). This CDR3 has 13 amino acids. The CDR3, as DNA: TGTGCCTGGGGGACAGGGCGAGACTATGGCTACACCTTC. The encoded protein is CAWGTGRDYGYTF.

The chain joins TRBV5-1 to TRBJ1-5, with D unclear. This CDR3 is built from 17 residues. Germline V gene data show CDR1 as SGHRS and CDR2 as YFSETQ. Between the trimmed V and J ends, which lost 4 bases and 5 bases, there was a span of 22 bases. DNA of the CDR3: TGCGCCAGCAGCGTTGGAAGCTCGGCGGGAAATTATCAGCCCCAGCATTTT. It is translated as CASSVGSSAGNYQPQHF.

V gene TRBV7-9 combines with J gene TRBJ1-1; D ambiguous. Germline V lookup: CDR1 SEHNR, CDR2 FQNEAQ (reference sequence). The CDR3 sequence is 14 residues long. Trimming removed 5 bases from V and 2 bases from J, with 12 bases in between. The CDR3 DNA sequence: TGTGCCAGCAGCCACTCCAACGGAAACACTGAAGCTTTCTTT. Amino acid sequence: CASSHSNGNTEAFF.

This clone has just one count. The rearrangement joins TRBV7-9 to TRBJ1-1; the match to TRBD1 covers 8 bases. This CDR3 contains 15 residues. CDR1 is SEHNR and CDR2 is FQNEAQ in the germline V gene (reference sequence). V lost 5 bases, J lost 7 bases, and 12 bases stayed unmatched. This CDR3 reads CASSPGAGGYLEAFF. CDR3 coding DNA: TGTGCCAGCAGCCCGGGGGCAGGGGGCTACCTTGAAGCTTTCTTT.

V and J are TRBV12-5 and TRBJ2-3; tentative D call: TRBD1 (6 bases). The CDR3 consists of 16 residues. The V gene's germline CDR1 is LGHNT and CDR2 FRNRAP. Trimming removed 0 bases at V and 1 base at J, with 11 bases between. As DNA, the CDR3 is TGTGCTAGTGGTTTGGTAAATGCAGGGGGCACAGATACGCAGTATTTT. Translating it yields CASGLVNAGGTDTQYF.

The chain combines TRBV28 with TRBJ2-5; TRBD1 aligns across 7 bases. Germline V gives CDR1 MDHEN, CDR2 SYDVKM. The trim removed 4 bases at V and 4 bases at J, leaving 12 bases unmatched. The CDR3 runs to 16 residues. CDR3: CASSSPIQGSGETQYF. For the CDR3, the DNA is TGTGCCAGCAGTTCACCTATACAGGGGTCCGGAGAGACCCAGTACTTC.

The CDR3 spells CASSLGTGRLYEQYF. In DNA form, the CDR3 reads TGTGCCAGCAGCCTCGGGACAGGGAGGCTTTACGAGCAGTACTTC. The chain joins TRBV11-2 to TRBJ2-7, with 9 nucleotides matching TRBD1. The CDR3 totals 15 residues. Trimming took 5 bases from V and 4 from J; bases not matched to a gene: 9. Germline V gives CDR1 SGHAT, CDR2 FQNNGV.

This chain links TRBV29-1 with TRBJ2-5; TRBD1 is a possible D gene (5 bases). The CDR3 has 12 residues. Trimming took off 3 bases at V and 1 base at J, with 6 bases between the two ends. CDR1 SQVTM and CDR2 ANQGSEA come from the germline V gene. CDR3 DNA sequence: TGCAGCGTTGACAGGGTCCAAGAGACCCAGTACTTC. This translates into CSVDRVQETQYF. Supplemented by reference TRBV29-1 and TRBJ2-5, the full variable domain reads SAVISQKPSRDICQRGTSLTIQCQVDSQVTMMFWYRQQPGQSLTLIATANQGSEATYESGFVIDKFPISRPNLTFSTLTVSNMSPEDSSIYLCSVDRVQETQYFGPGTRLLVL.

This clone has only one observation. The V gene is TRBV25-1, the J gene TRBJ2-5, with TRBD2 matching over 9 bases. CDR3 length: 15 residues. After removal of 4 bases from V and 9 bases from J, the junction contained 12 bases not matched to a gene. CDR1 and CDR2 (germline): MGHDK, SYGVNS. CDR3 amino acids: CASSVSGSKLVAQYF. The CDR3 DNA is TGTGCCAGCAGTGTTAGCGGGAGTAAATTGGTCGCCCAGTACTTC.

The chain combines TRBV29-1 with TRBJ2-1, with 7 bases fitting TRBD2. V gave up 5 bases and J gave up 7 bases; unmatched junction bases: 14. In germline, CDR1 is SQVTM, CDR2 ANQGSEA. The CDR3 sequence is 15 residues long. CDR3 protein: CSVQLVGGPGNEQFF. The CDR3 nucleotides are TGCAGCGTTCAGCTAGTGGGAGGGCCGGGGAATGAGCAGTTCTTC.

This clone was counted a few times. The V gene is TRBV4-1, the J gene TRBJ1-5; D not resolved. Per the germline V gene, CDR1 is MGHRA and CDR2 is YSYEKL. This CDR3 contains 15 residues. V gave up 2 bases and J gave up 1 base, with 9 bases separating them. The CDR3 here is CASSQSGSSNQPQHF. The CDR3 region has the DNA TGCGCCAGCAGCCAATCAGGAAGCAGCAATCAGCCCCAGCATTTT.

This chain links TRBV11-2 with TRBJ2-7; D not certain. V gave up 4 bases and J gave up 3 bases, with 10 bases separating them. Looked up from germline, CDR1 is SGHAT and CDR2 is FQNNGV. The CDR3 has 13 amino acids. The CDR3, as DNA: TGTGCCAGCAGCTGGGCCAGCTTCTACGAGCAGTACTTC. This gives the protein CASSWASFYEQYF.

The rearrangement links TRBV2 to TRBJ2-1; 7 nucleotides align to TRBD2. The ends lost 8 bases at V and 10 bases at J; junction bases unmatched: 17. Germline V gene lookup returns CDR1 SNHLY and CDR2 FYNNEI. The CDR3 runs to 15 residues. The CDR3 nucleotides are TGTGCCAGCCATGGAGGACTAGTTTCGATTGAGGAGCAGTTCTTC. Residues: CASHGGLVSIEEQFF.

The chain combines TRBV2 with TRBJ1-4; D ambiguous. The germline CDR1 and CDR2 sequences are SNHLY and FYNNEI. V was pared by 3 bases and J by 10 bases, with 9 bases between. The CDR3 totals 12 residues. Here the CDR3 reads CASSDPGAKLFF. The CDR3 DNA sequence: TGTGCCAGCAGTGATCCGGGTGCAAAACTGTTTTTT.

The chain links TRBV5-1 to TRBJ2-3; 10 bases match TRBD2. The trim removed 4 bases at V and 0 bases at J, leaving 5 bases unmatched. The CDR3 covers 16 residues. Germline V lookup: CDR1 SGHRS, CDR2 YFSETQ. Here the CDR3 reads CASSPTSGMSTDTQYF. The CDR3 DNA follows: TGCGCCAGCAGCCCTACTAGCGGGATGAGCACAGATACGCAGTATTTT.

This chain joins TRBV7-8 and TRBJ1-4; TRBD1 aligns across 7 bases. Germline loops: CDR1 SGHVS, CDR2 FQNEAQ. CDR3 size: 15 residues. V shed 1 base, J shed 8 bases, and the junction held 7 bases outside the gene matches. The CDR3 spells CASSLGTGGLEKLFF. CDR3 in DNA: TGTGCCAGCAGCTTAGGGACAGGAGGGTTAGAAAAACTGTTTTTT.

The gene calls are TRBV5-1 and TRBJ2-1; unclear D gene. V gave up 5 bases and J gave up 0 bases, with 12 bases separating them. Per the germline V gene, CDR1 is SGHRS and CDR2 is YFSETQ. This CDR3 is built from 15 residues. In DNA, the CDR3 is TGCGCCAGCAGTACAACCGTCAGCTCCTACAATGAGCAGTTCTTC. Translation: CASSTTVSSYNEQFF.

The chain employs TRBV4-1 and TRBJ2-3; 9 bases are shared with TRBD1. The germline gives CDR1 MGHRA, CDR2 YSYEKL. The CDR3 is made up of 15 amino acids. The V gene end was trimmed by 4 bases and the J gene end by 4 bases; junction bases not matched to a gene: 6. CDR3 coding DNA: TGCGCCAGCAGCCCGGACAGGGGTGGTGCAGATACGCAGTATTTT. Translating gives CASSPDRGGADTQYF.

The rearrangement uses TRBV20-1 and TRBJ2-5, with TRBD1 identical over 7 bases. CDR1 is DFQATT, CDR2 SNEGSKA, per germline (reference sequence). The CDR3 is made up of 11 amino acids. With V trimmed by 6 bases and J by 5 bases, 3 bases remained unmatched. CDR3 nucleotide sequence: TGCAGTGCGCAGGGGGTGGAGACCCAGTACTTC. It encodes CSAQGVETQYF.